This T cell receptor beta chain emerged from a study of cytomegalovirus exposure and HLA in healthy donors. Study-wide results and limits: Sequences of the TCR beta chain were said to predict the HLA-A and HLA-B alleles of most subjects accurately. Later work found that TCR association rates differed between HLA loci; DRB1 had the most and HLA-C the fewest.

Regarding this clone: Its antigen is not identified.

The primer mix had 60 Vbeta and 13 Jbeta primers. The repertoire was sequenced with immunoSEQ multiplex PCR; TCRdb's copy has only in-frame clones and lacks some. The sample has 150,000 to 200,000 clones. Germline loops: CDR1 SGHRS, CDR2 YFSETQ. V lost 2 bases to trimming and J lost 5 bases; unmatched junction nucleotides: 7. CDR3 length: 16 amino acids. The rearrangement uses TRBV5-1 and TRBJ1-4, with TRBD1 matching over 9 bases. The TCR sequence derives from a man younger than 40 in good health and CMV-seronegative. Material: PBMCs. The CDR3 DNA reads as TGCGCCAGCAGCTTCGAGGTCGGGACAGGGAATGAAAAACTGTTTTTT. It is translated as CASSFEVGTGNEKLFF.